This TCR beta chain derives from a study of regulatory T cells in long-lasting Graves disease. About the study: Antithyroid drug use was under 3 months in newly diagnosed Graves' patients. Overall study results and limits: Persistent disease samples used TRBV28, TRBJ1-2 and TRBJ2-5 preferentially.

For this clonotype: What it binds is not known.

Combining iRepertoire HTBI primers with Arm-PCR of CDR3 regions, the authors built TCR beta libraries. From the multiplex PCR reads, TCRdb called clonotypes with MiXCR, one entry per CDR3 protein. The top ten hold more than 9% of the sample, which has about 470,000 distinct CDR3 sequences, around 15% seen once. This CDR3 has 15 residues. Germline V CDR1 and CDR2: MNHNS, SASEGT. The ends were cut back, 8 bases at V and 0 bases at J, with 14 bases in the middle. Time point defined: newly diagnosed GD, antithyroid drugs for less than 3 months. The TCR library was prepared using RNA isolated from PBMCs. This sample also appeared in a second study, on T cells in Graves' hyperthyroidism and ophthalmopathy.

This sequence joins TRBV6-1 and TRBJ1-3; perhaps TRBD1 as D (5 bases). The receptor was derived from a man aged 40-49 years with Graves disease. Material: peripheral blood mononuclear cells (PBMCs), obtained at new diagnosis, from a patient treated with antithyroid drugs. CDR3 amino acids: CASGLNGGSGNTIYF. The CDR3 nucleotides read TGTGCCAGCGGTCTGAACGGGGGCTCTGGAAACACCATATATTTT.